The present entry profiles one T cell receptor (beta chain) with its context. Profiled with immunoSEQ multiplex PCR; TCRdb holds only in-frame clones, not every one. The sample lists 400,000 to 450,000 clones; roughly 87% were seen once. V was shortened by 5 bases and J by 10 bases, with 18 bases between the two germline ends. Germline lookup yields CDR1 MNHEY and CDR2 SMNVEV (reference sequence). CDR3 size: 14 residues. This specimen comes from a study of Ad26.COV2.S vaccination and SARS-CoV-2 variants. Overall study: This donor came from the COV1001 trial of Ad26.COV2.S.

Treatment meaning: roughly 19 received Ad26.COV2.S at low or high dose, single or two shots; 5 received placebo; per-sample allocation not given. Day 63 after the first vaccine or placebo injection was the time point for sampling. This clonotype was obtained from a person between 18 and 65 years old who received the Ad26.COV2.S COVID-19 vaccine or a placebo. The chain joins TRBV27 to TRBJ2-1, with D perhaps given as TRBD1 or TRBD2 (6 bases each). The sequences come from peripheral blood, collected in a trial of Ad26.COV2.S vaccine versus placebo. Here the CDR3 reads CASSQGGGQWEQFF. The CDR3 DNA reads as TGTGCCAGCAGTCAAGGTGGGGGGCAATGGGAGCAGTTCTTC.